This T cell receptor beta chain was retrieved from a study of cytomegalovirus exposure and HLA in healthy donors. Comments on this clone: Other nucleotide sequences from this sample produce the same CDR3.

TCRdb's table, derived via immunoSEQ multiplex PCR, lists solely in-frame clones and lacks some. The sample contains over 200,000 clones, over 75% of which appear only once. Trimming pared 3 bases from V and 2 bases from J, leaving 2 bases between. In germline, CDR1 is DFQATT, CDR2 SNEGSKA (reference sequence). The CDR3 is 11 residues long. The clonotype was recovered from a young woman in good health and CMV-seropositive. Sequenced: PBMCs. This chain links TRBV20-1 with TRBJ2-1; D unclear. The CDR3 here is CSASAYNEQFF. CDR3 nucleotide sequence: TGCAGTGCTAGCGCCTACAATGAGCAGTTCTTC.